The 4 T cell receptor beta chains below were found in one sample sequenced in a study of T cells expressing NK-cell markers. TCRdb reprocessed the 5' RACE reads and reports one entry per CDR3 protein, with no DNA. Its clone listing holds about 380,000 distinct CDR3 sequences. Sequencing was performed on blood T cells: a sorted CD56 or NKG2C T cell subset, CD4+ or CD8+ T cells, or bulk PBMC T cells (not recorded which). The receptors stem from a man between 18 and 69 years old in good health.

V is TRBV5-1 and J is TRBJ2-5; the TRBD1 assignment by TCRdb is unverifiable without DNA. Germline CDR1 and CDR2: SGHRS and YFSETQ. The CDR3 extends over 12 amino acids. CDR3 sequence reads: CASSLPGETQYF.

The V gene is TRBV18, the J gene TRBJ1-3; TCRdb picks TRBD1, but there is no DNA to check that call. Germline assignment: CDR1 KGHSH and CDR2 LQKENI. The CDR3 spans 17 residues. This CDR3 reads CASSPVRDTVSGNTIYF.

This chain's CDR3 is CASGGSAWSTDTQYF. The chain recombines TRBV18 with TRBJ2-3; with no DNA, the TCRdb D assignment of TRBD2 cannot be verified. The CDR3 is 15 amino acids. Germline V CDR1 and CDR2: KGHSH, LQKENI.

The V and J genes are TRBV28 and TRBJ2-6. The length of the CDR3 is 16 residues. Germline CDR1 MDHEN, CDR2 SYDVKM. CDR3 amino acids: CASSFFQGSGANVLTF.